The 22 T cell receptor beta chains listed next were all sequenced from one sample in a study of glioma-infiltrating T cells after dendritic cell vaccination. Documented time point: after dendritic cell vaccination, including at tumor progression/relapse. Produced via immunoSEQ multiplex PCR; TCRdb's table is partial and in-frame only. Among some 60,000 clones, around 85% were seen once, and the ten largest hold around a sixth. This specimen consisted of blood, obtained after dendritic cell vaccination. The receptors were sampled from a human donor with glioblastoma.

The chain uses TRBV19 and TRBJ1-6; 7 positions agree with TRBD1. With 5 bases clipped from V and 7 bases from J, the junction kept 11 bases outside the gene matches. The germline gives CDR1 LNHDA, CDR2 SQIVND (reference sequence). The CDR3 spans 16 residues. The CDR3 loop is CASSALVGQQNSPLHF. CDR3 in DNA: TGTGCCAGTAGTGCCCTAGTGGGACAGCAAAATTCACCCCTCCACTTT.

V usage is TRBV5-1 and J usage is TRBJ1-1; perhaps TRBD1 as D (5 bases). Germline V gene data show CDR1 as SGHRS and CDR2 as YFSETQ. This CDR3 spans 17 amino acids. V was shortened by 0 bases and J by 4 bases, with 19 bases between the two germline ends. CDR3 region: CASSLVTQGGSGTEAFF. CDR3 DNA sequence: TGCGCCAGCAGCTTGGTGACTCAGGGAGGGTCCGGCACTGAAGCTTTCTTT.

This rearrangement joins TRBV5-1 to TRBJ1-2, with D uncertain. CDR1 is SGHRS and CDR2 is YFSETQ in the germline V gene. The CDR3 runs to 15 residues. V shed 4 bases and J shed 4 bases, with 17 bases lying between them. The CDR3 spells CASSPGLGEPYGYTF. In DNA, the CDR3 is TGCGCCAGCAGCCCCGGGTTAGGTGAACCCTATGGCTACACCTTC.

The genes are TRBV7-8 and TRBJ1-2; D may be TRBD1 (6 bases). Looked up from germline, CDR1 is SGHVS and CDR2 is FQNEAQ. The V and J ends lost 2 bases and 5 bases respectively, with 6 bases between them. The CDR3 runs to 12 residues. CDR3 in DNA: TGTGCCAGCAGCTTACAGGGGTATGGCTACACCTTC. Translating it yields CASSLQGYGYTF.

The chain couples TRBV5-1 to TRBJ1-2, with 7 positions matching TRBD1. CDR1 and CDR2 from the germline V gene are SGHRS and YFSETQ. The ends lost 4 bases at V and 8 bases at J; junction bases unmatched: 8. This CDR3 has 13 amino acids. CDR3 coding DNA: TGCGCCAGCAGCGGACAGGTAGTTGAGGGCTACACCTTC. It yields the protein CASSGQVVEGYTF.

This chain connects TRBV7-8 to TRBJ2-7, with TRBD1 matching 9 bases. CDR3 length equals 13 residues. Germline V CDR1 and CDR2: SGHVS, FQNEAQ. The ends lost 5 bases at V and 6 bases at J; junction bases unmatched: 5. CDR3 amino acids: CASSHRGRGEQYF. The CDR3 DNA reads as TGTGCCAGCAGCCACAGGGGGCGCGGCGAGCAGTACTTC.

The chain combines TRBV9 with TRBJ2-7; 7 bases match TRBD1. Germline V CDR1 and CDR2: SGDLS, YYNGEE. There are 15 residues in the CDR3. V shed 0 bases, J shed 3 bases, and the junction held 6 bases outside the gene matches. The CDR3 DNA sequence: TGTGCCAGCAGCGTAGCTCCCGGGACAGACTACGAGCAGTACTTC. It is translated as CASSVAPGTDYEQYF.

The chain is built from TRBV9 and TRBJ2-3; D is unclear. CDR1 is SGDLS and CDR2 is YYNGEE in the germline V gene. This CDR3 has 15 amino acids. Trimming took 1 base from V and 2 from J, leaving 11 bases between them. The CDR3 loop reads CASSVSTNPTDTQYF. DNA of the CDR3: TGTGCCAGCAGCGTATCAACTAACCCCACAGATACGCAGTATTTT.

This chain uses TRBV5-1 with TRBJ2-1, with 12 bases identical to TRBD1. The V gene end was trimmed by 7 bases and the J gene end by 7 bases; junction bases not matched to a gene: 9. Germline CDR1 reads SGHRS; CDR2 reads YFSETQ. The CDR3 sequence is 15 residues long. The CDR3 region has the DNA TGCGCCAGCTACGAGGGACAGGGGGCGAGGAATGAGCAGTTCTTC. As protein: CASYEGQGARNEQFF.

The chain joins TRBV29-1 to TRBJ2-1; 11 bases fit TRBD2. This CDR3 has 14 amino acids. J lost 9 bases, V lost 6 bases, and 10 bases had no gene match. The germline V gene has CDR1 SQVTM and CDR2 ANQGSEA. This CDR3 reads CSVTIAGGPGEQFF. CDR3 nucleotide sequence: TGCAGCGTGACGATAGCGGGGGGGCCGGGTGAGCAGTTCTTC.

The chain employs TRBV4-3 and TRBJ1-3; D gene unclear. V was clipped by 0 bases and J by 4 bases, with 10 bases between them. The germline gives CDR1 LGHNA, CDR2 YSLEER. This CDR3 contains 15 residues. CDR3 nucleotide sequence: TGCGCCAGCAGCCAAGATGGGTCGCGGGGAAACACCATATATTTT. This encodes CASSQDGSRGNTIYF.

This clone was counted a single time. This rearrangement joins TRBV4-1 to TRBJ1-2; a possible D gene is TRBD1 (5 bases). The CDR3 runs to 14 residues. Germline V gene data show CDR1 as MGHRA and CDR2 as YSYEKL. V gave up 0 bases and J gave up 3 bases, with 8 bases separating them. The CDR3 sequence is CASSQDATDYGYTF. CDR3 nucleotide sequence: TGCGCCAGCAGCCAAGATGCGACAGACTATGGCTACACCTTC.

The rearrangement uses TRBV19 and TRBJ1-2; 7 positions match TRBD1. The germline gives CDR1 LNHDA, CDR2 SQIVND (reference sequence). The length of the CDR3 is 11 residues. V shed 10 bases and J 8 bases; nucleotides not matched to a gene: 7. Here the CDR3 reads CATLTGNGYTF. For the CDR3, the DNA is TGTGCCACCCTGACAGGGAACGGCTACACCTTC.

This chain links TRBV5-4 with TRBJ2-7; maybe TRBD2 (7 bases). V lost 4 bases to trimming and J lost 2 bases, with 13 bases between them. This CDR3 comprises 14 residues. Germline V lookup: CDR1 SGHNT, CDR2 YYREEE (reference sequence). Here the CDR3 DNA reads TGTGCCAGCAGCCAAGGGGGGGTGACCTACGAGCAGTACTTC. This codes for CASSQGGVTYEQYF.

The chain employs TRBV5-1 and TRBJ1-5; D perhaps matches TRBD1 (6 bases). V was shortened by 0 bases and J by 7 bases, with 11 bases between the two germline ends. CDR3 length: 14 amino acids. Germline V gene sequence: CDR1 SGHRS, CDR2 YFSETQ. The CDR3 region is CASSLVGGQQPQHF. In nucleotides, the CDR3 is TGCGCCAGCAGCTTGGTAGGGGGTCAACAGCCCCAGCATTTT.

The CDR3 nucleotides are TGTGCCAGCAGCTTAGGAGGACAGGGGGATCAACAGCCCCAGCATTTT. Protein: CASSLGGQGDQQPQHF. This rearrangement joins TRBV13 to TRBJ1-5, with 10 bases aligning to TRBD1. The CDR3 has 16 residues. Germline CDR1 reads PRHDT; CDR2 reads FYEKMQ (reference sequence). V shed 0 bases and J 7 bases; nucleotides not matched to a gene: 6.

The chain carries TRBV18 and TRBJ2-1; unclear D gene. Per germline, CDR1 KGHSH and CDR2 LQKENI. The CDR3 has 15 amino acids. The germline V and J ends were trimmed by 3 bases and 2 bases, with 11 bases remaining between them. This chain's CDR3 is CASSPSQTAYNEQFF. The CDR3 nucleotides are TGTGCCAGCTCACCGTCACAGACCGCCTACAATGAGCAGTTCTTC.

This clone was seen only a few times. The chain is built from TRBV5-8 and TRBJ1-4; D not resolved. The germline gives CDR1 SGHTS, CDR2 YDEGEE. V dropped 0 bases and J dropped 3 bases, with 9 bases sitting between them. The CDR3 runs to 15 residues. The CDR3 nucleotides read TGTGCCAGCAGCTTGGATGACCAGGCTAATGAAAAACTGTTTTTT. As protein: CASSLDDQANEKLFF.

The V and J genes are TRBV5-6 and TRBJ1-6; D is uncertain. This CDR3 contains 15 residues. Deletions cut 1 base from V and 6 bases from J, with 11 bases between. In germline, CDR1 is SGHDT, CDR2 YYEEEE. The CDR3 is CASSLSIVSNSPLHF. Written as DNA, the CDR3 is TGTGCCAGCAGCTTGTCGATCGTCAGTAATTCACCCCTCCACTTT.

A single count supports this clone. For the CDR3, the DNA is TGTGCCAGCAGTTCCAGGGAGGCAAGCAATCAGCCCCAGCATTTT. This gives the protein CASSSREASNQPQHF. This chain joins TRBV6-5 and TRBJ1-5, with D perhaps TRBD1 (5 bases). V lost 4 bases to trimming and J lost 1 base, with 11 bases between them. Per the germline V gene, CDR1 is MNHEY and CDR2 is SVGAGI. The CDR3 runs to 15 residues.

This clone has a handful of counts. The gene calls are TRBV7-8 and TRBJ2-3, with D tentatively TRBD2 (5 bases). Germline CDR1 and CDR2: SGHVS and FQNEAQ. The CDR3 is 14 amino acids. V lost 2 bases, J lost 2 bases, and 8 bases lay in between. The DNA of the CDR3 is TGTGCCAGCAGCTTACTAGCCAACACAGATACGCAGTATTTT. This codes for CASSLLANTDTQYF.

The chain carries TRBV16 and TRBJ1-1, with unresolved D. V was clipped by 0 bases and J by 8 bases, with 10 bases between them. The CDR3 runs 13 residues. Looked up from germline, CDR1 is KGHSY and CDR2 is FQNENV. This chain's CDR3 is CASSQSPRGEAFF. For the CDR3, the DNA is TGTGCCAGCAGCCAATCGCCTCGCGGGGAAGCTTTCTTT.